Each of the 24 T cell receptor beta chains below was sequenced from the same sample in a study of T cells after yellow fever vaccination. TCRdb ran MiXCR on the 5' RACE reads and lists one entry per CDR3 protein. In the table there are roughly 240,000 distinct CDR3 sequences, roughly 6.8% of which are singletons. The sequencing here drew on CD4+ T cells sorted from PBMCs, taken on the day of the yellow fever booster vaccination. All receptors come from a man aged 25 to 40 who received the YFV17D yellow fever vaccine.

The CDR3, as DNA: TGTGCCAGCAGCCCGGAGGGACCGCACAATGAGCAGTTCTTC. It specifies CASSPEGPHNEQFF. The chain is built from TRBV5-6 and TRBJ2-1, with a possible D match to TRBD2 (6 bases). The CDR3 contains 14 residues. The germline gives CDR1 SGHDT, CDR2 YYEEEE. The V gene lost 4 bases and the J gene lost 5 bases, with 13 bases spanning the gap.

This rearrangement joins TRBV20-1 to TRBJ2-1, with TRBD2 matching over 8 bases. Germline CDR1 and CDR2: DFQATT and SNEGSKA (reference sequence). The CDR3 is 15 amino acids. V gave up 6 bases and J gave up 7 bases; unmatched junction bases: 14. This CDR3 reads CSAKKSGSRGNEQFF. CDR3 nucleotides: TGCAGTGCAAAAAAGAGCGGGAGTAGGGGAAATGAGCAGTTCTTC.

The chain carries TRBV6-1 and TRBJ2-7; 7 bases match TRBD2. Germline trimming cut 7 bases from V and 5 bases from J; bases unmatched to any gene: 14. This CDR3 is built from 15 residues. Germline V gives CDR1 MNHNS, CDR2 SASEGT. CDR3 in DNA: TGTGCCAGCATGGTGTACGGCGGGAGCTCAAACGAGCAGTACTTC. Encoded protein: CASMVYGGSSNEQYF.

Only a few counts were recorded for this clonotype. The genes are TRBV7-2 and TRBJ1-1; D unclear. The V gene lost 2 bases and the J gene lost 4 bases, with 8 bases spanning the gap. There are 13 residues in the CDR3. CDR1 and CDR2 from the germline V gene are SGHTA and FQGNSA. The CDR3 DNA follows: TGTGCCAGCAGCTTAATGGTGGGCACTGAAGCTTTCTTT. This sequence encodes CASSLMVGTEAFF.

This clonotype was recorded many times. The rearrangement joins TRBV5-1 to TRBJ2-4; D possibly corresponds to TRBD2 (6 bases). Trimming took off 0 bases at V and 8 bases at J, with 9 bases between the two ends. Looked up from germline, CDR1 is SGHRS and CDR2 is YFSETQ. This CDR3 has 13 amino acids. CDR3 coding DNA: TGCGCCAGCAGCTTGGCGGGAGAGGACATTCAGTACTTC. This sequence encodes CASSLAGEDIQYF.

About this clonotype itself: This may stem from a read error, because a much larger clone lies one nucleotide away. The chain couples TRBV6-1 to TRBJ2-1; TRBD2 might be the D (7 bases). CDR3 size: 15 residues. The V end was cut by 11 bases, the J end by 6 bases, with 23 bases between. Germline V lookup: CDR1 MNHNS, CDR2 SASEGT. The CDR3: CAGGGGSNAGNEQFF. CDR3 coding DNA: TGTGCCGGCGGGGGCGGGAGTAATGCAGGCAATGAGCAGTTCTTC.

A few counts support this clonotype. The V gene is TRBV20-1, the J gene TRBJ2-1; 8 nucleotides line up with TRBD2. The germline gives CDR1 DFQATT, CDR2 SNEGSKA (reference sequence). This CDR3 comprises 16 residues. Trimming took 0 bases from V and 10 from J; bases not matched to a gene: 14. This CDR3 is CSARDPKGLAFFEQFF. For the CDR3, the DNA is TGCAGTGCTAGAGATCCTAAAGGACTAGCTTTCTTCGAGCAGTTCTTC.

The rearrangement links TRBV20-1 to TRBJ2-1; perhaps D is TRBD1 or TRBD2 (7 bases each). Trimming stripped 0 bases from V and 2 bases from J, with 14 bases between. CDR1 and CDR2 (germline): DFQATT, SNEGSKA (reference sequence). This CDR3 spans 16 amino acids. The chain's CDR3 is CSAREGGGRTYNEQFF. The CDR3 DNA reads TGCAGTGCTAGAGAAGGGGGCGGGAGAACCTACAATGAGCAGTTCTTC.

This clonotype has a count of ten or more. The CDR3 nucleotides are TGTGCCAGCAGTTTAATTGGAGGGGGCGCACCAGATACGCAGTATTTT. Translating it yields CASSLIGGGAPDTQYF. The V call is TRBV12-3 or TRBV12-4, the J call TRBJ2-3; a weak D match, TRBD1 (7 bases). V was cut by 2 bases and J by 4 bases, with 16 bases left in between. The CDR3 sequence is 16 residues long.

The sample holds many counts of this clonotype. The chain carries TRBV6-7 and TRBJ1-6, with 8 bases lining up with TRBD1. TRBV6-7 counts as an open reading frame of uncertain function. V trimming: 6 bases; J trimming: 7 bases; junction bases outside the gene matches: 8. This CDR3 has 15 amino acids. The CDR3 is CASSHGDRGNSPLHF. CDR3 DNA: TGTGCCAGCAGCCACGGAGACAGGGGCAATTCACCCCTCCACTTT.

This clonotype appeared many times. V usage is TRBV30 and J usage is TRBJ2-1; 8 bases fit TRBD2. V dropped 3 bases and J dropped 4; count of bases not matched to a gene: 2. The germline CDR1 and CDR2 sequences are GTSNPN and SVGIG (reference sequence). This CDR3 is 13 amino acids long. In nucleotides, the CDR3 is TGTGCCTGGAGGACTAGCGAGTACAATGAGCAGTTCTTC. Its translation: CAWRTSEYNEQFF.

The chain is built from TRBV12-3 or TRBV12-4 and TRBJ1-1; no clear D gene. V lost 3 bases and J lost 3, with 8 bases in between. The CDR3 is 13 amino acids. The CDR3 region has the DNA TGTGCCAGCAGTTTGCTTAGACACACTGAAGCTTTCTTT. Its translation is CASSLLRHTEAFF.

The chain uses TRBV25-1 and TRBJ2-5; D ambiguous. Between the trimmed V and J ends, which lost 6 bases and 5 bases, there was a span of 16 bases. CDR3 length: 14 amino acids. Germline loops: CDR1 MGHDK, CDR2 SYGVNS. CDR3 amino acids: CASRTNGLGETQYF. CDR3 DNA sequence: TGTGCCAGCAGGACCAACGGGTTGGGGGAGACCCAGTACTTC.

Many counts were recorded for this clonotype. V usage is TRBV5-5 and J usage is TRBJ2-3; D is unclear. The CDR3 has 17 amino acids. V lost 4 bases and J lost 2, with 20 bases in between. The germline gives CDR1 SGHKS, CDR2 YYEKEE (reference sequence). This CDR3 reads CASSPAFLGRLTDTQYF. CDR3 nucleotides: TGTGCCAGCAGCCCCGCCTTTCTTGGGCGCCTCACAGATACGCAGTATTTT. Looking up the rest from reference TRBV5-5 and TRBJ2-3 gives the full variable domain: DAGVTQSPTHLIKTRGQQVTLRCSPISGHKSVSWYQQVLGQGPQFIFQYYEKEERGRGNFPDRFSARQFPNYSSELNVNALLLGDSALYLCASSPAFLGRLTDTQYFGPGTRLTVL.

This clonotype occurred many times. J is TRBJ2-1 and V is TRBV11-2; 7 nucleotides match TRBD2. CDR3 length equals 13 residues. V shed 1 base and J 10 bases; nucleotides not matched to a gene: 4. Germline V lookup: CDR1 SGHAT, CDR2 FQNNGV. The CDR3, as DNA: TGTGCCAGCAGCTTAGTTGGGGGAGGGGAGCAGTTCTTC. It is translated as CASSLVGGGEQFF.

This clonotype was observed many times. The chain recombines TRBV10-3 with TRBJ2-7, with TRBD2 identical over 8 bases. V shed 4 bases and J 5 bases; nucleotides not matched to a gene: 1. The CDR3 runs 12 residues. From germline, CDR1 is ENHRY and CDR2 SYGVKD. DNA for the CDR3: TGTGCCATCAGTGGACTAGCGAACGAGCAGTACTTC. Protein sequence: CAISGLANEQYF.

This clonotype was counted only a few times. The chain employs TRBV4-2 and TRBJ2-5; TRBD1 is a possible D gene (5 bases). CDR1 and CDR2 from the germline V gene are LGHNA and YNFKEQ. The V gene lost 2 bases and the J gene lost 5 bases, with 6 bases spanning the gap. The CDR3 contains 12 residues. The CDR3 spells CASSQPGETQYF. CDR3 DNA: TGTGCCAGCAGCCAACCAGGGGAGACCCAGTACTTC.

This clonotype appeared many times. The chain is built from TRBV7-2 and TRBJ2-7; 7 bases line up with TRBD2. Germline V gives CDR1 SGHTA, CDR2 FQGNSA. Trimming removed 3 bases from V and 7 bases from J; junction bases left unmatched: 9. CDR3 length equals 14 residues. CDR3 residues: CASSFERGPKEQYF. In nucleotides, the CDR3 is TGTGCCAGCAGCTTCGAGCGGGGTCCTAAAGAGCAGTACTTC.

The rearrangement links TRBV5-1 to TRBJ2-2, with 7 nucleotides matching TRBD1. The CDR3 is made up of 14 amino acids. Germline values: CDR1 SGHRS, CDR2 YFSETQ. The junction had 3 bases not matched to a gene; V was cut back by 3 bases and J by 4 bases. CDR3 protein: CASSYRDSTGELFF. DNA of the CDR3: TGCGCCAGCAGCTACCGGGACAGCACCGGGGAGCTGTTTTTT.

This clonotype was seen at least ten times. The rearrangement joins TRBV29-1 to TRBJ2-1; unclear D gene. V lost 4 bases and J lost 6, with 10 bases in between. CDR3 length: 12 residues. CDR1 and CDR2 (germline): SQVTM, ANQGSEA. CDR3 protein: CSVGAVPNEQFF. The CDR3 nucleotides read TGCAGCGTTGGCGCAGTCCCCAATGAGCAGTTCTTC.

V and J are TRBV15 and TRBJ1-5, with TRBD1 as a possible D gene (6 bases). V dropped 2 bases and J dropped 5 bases, with 10 bases sitting between them. The V gene's germline CDR1 is LNHNV and CDR2 YYDKDF (reference sequence). The CDR3 has 14 amino acids. CDR3 nucleotide sequence: TGTGCCACCAGCAGATGGGACATTGATCAGCCCCAGCATTTT. Translating it yields CATSRWDIDQPQHF.

This clonotype was recorded many times. The J gene is TRBJ1-3, the V gene TRBV5-1; D is unresolved. V lost 4 bases, J lost 0 bases, and 11 bases lay in between. The germline V gene encodes CDR1 SGHRS and CDR2 YFSETQ. This CDR3 region has 15 residues. The CDR3 here is CASSLQASSGNTIYF. The CDR3 bases are TGCGCCAGCAGCCTCCAAGCAAGCTCTGGAAACACCATATATTTT.

V usage is TRBV5-6 and J usage is TRBJ1-1; D is unresolved. The CDR3 extends over 12 amino acids. Deletions cut 1 base from V and 12 bases from J, with 13 bases between. Germline CDR1 is SGHDT and CDR2 is YYEEEE. The CDR3 region is CASSLYGAGSFF. CDR3 DNA sequence: TGTGCCAGCAGCTTGTATGGTGCGGGGTCTTTCTTT.

Only a few counts were recorded for this clonotype. J is TRBJ1-2 and V is TRBV7-9; D is unresolved. Germline values: CDR1 SEHNR, CDR2 FQNEAQ (reference sequence). The germline V and J ends were trimmed by 1 base and 0 bases, with 9 bases remaining between them. This CDR3 contains 15 residues. The CDR3 sequence: CASSLDASSNYGYTF. For the CDR3, the DNA is TGTGCCAGCAGCTTAGATGCCTCCTCTAACTATGGCTACACCTTC.